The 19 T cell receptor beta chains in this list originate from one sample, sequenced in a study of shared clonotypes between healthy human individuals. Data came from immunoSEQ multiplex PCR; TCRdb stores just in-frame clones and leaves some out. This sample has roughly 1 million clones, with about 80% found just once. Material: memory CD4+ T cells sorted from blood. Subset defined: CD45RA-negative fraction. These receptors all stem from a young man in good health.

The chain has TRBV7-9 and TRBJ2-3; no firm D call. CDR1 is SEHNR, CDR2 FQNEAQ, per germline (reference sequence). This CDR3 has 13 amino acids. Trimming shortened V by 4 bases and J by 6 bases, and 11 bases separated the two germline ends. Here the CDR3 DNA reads TGTGCCAGCAGCTCGACTTGGGCGGATACGCAGTATTTT. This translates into CASSSTWADTQYF. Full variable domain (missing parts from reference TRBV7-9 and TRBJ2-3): DTGVSQNPRHKITKRGQNVTFRCDPISEHNRLYWYRQTLGQGPEFLTYFQNEAQLEKSRLLSDRFSAERPKGSFSTLEIQRTEQGDSAMYLCASSSTWADTQYFGPGTRLTVL.

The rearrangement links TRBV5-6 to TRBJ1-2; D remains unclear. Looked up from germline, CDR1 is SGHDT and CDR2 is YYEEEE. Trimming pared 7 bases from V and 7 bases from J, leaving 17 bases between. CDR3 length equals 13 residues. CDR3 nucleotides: TGTGCCAGCGGCACTTATAACAGCTTTGGCTACACCTTC. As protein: CASGTYNSFGYTF.

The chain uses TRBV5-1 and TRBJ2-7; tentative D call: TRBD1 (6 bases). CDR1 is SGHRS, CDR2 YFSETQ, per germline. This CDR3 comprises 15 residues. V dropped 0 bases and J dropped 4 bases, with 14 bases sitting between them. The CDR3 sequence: CASSLVASGAYEQYF. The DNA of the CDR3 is TGCGCCAGCAGCTTGGTTGCATCAGGGGCGTACGAGCAGTACTTC.

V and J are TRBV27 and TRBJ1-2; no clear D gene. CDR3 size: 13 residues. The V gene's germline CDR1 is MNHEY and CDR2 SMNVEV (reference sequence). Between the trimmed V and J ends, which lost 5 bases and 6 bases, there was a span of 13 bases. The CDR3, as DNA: TGTGCCAGCAGTGGGGTGGGGATAGATGGCTACACCTTC. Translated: CASSGVGIDGYTF.

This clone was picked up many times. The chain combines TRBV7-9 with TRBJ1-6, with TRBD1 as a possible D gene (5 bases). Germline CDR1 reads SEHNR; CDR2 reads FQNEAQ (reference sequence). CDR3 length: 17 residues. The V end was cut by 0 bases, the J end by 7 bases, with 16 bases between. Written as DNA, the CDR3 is TGTGCCAGCAGCTTAGCGGTTGGGACCGCCGTCAATTCACCCCTCCACTTT. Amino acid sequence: CASSLAVGTAVNSPLHF.

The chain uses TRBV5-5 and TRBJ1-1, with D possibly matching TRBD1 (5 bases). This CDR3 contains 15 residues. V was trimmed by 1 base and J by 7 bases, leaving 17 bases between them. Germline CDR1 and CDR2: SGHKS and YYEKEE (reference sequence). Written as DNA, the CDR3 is TGTGCCAGCAGCTTGTCCGTGGCCCAGAGGGGTGAAGCTTTCTTT. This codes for CASSLSVAQRGEAFF.

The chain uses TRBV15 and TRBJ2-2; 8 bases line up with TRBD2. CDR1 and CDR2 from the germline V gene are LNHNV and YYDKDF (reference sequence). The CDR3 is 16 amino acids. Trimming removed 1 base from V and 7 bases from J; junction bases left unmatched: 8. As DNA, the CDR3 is TGTGCCACCAGCAGAGTCCCTAGCGGGTGGAGCGGGGAGCTGTTTTTT. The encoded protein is CATSRVPSGWSGELFF.

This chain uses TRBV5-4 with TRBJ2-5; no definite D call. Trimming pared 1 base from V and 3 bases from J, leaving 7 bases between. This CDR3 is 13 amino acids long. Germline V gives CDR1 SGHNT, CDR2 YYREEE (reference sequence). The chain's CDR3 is CASSLWQKETQYF. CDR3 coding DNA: TGTGCCAGCAGCTTGTGGCAGAAAGAGACCCAGTACTTC.

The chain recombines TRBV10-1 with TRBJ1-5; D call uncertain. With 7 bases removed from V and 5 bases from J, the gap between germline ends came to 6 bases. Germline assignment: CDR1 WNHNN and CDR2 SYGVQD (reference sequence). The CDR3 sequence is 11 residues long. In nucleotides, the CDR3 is TGCGCCAGCAACCGAGATCAGCCCCAGCATTTT. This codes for CASNRDQPQHF.

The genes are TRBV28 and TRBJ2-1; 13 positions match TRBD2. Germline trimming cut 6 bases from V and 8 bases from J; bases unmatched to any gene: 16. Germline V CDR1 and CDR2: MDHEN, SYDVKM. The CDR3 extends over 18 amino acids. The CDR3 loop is CASSSGSLAGGNGDEQFF. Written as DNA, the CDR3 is TGTGCCAGCAGCTCAGGGTCACTAGCGGGGGGGAATGGGGATGAGCAGTTCTTC.

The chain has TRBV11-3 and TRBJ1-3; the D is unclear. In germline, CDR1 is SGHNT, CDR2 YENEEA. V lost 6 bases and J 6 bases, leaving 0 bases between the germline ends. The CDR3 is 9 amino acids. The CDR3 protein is CASRNTIYF. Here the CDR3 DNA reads TGTGCCAGCAGAAACACCATATATTTT.

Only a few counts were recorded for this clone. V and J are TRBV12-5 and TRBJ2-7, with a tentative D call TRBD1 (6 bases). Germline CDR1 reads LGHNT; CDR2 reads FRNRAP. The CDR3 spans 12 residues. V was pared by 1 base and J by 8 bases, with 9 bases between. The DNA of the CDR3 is TGTGCTAGTGGTTTGGCGGACAGCCAGCAGTACTTC. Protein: CASGLADSQQYF.

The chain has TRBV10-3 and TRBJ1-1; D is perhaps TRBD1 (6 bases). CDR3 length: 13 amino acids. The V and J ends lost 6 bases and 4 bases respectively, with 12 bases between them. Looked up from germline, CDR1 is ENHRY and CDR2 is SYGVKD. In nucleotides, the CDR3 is TGTGCCATCAGGCAGGGGCCGAGCACTGAAGCTTTCTTT. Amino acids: CAIRQGPSTEAFF.

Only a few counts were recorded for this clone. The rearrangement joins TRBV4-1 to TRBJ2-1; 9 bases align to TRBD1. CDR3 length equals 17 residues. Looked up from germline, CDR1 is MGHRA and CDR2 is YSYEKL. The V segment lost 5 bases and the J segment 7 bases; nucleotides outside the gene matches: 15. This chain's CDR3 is CASSERGGGTGLNEQFF. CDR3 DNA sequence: TGCGCCAGCAGCGAAAGAGGAGGCGGGACAGGGCTAAATGAGCAGTTCTTC.

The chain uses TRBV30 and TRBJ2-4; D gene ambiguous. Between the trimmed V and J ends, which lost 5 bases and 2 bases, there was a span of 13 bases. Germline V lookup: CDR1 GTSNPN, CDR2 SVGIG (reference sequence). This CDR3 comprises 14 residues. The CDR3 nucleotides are TGTGCCTGGGGTCTAACGGGTTCCAAAAACATTCAGTACTTC. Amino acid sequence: CAWGLTGSKNIQYF.

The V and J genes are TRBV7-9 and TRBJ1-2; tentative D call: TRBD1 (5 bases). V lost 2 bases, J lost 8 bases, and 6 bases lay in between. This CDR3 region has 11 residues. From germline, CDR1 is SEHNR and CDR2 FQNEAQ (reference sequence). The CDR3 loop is CASSLKGGYTF. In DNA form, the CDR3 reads TGTGCCAGCAGCTTAAAGGGGGGCTACACCTTC.

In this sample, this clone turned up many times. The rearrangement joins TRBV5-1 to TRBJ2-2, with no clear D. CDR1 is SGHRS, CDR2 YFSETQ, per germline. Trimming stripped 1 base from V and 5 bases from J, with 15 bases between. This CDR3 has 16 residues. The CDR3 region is CASSLQIAGPTGELFF. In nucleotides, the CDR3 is TGCGCCAGCAGCTTGCAAATTGCTGGACCTACCGGGGAGCTGTTTTTT. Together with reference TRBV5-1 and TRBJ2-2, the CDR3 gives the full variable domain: KAGVTQTPRYLIKTRGQQVTLSCSPISGHRSVSWYQQTPGQGLQFLFEYFSETQRNKGNFPGRFSGRQFSNSRSEMNVSTLELGDSALYLCASSLQIAGPTGELFFGEGSRLTVL.

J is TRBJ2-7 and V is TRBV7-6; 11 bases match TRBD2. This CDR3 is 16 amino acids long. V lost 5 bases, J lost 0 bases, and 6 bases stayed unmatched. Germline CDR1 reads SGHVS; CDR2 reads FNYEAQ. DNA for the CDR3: TGTGCCAGCAGCCCTAGCGGGGGGAAGAGCTCCTACGAGCAGTACTTC. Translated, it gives CASSPSGGKSSYEQYF.

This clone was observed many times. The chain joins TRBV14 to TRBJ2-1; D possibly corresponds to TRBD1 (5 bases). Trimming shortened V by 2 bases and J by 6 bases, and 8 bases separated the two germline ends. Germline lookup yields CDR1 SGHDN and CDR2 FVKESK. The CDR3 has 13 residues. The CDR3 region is CASSQYRTNEQFF. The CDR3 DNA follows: TGTGCCAGCAGCCAATACAGGACCAATGAGCAGTTCTTC.